This TCR beta chain appears in the sequencing data of a study of T cells after yellow fever vaccination. TCRdb analysed the 5' RACE reads with MiXCR anew, one entry per CDR3 protein. The data hold 100,000 to 150,000 distinct CDR3 sequences, with roughly 15% observed a single time. V trimming: 5 bases; J trimming: 0 bases; junction bases outside the gene matches: 6. The germline V gene has CDR1 SGHTA and CDR2 FQGNSA. CDR3 length: 15 amino acids. This clonotype was seen only a few times. The chain combines TRBV7-2 with TRBJ2-7, with 8 bases fitting TRBD2. This TCR was sampled from a man aged 18 to 29 who received the YFV17D yellow fever vaccine. Specimen: CD8+ T cells sorted from PBMCs, collected 5 days after the yellow fever booster vaccination. CDR3 loop: CASSLSGGPSYEQYV. The CDR3 region has the DNA TGTGCCAGCAGCCTAAGCGGGGGACCCTCCTACGAGCAGTACGTC.